The sequence of this T cell receptor beta chain was determined in a study of shared clonotypes between healthy human individuals. This table comes from immunoSEQ multiplex PCR, and its TCRdb copy is limited to in-frame clones, with some not included. The table shows 2 million to 2.5 million clones, with approximately 93% occurring only once. The CDR3 extends over 16 amino acids. After removal of 6 bases from V and 8 bases from J, the junction contained 15 bases not matched to a gene. Germline V gives CDR1 MGHDK, CDR2 SYGVNS. Study observations and caveats: The sharing of roughly 5% of naive CD4 clonotypes was seen across several donors.

On this clone itself: The target antigen is unknown.

The sequence derives from a man between 18 and 29 years old in good health. Some clones in this sample may be carry-over from other donors' samples. The sample was naive CD4+ T cells from PBMCs. Subset here: CD45RA+ positively selected. The V gene is TRBV25-1, the J gene TRBJ1-4, with 7 positions matching TRBD1. Here the CDR3 reads CASSLGKGRGWEKLFF. The DNA of the CDR3 is TGTGCCAGCAGCCTCGGAAAGGGCAGGGGGTGGGAAAAACTGTTTTTT.